The T cell receptor (beta chain) described here comes from a study of T-cell reconstitution after alpha-beta-depleted transplantation in children. Overall study findings and caveats: At around two months after transplant, the alpha-beta T cells were reportedly derived from several hundred expanded clones that came from non-depleted graft cells. T-cell numbers and diversity one year post-transplant derived largely from freshly generated T cells. Surviving recipient T cells and thymic progenitors underlay high day-60 TCRbeta diversity in some patients.

Unique molecular identifiers were used to barcode this TCRbeta library. TCRdb used MiXCR to reprocess the PCR reads, holding one entry per CDR3 protein. The sample gives 90,000 to 100,000 distinct CDR3 sequences, 23% of which show up once; over 20% is in the top ten. Trimming left V 5 bases short and J 3 bases short, with 17 bases between. Germline V CDR1 and CDR2: DFQATT, SNEGSKA (reference sequence). The CDR3 loop spans 15 amino acids. Regarding this clonotype: Its antigen is unknown.

The chain joins TRBV20-1 to TRBJ2-1; a possible D gene is TRBD2 (6 bases). This receptor was obtained from a boy aged 2 to 9 with acute lymphoblastic leukemia, due to receive a stem cell transplant. The sample here was PBMCs, taken before TCRalphabeta/CD19-depleted stem cell transplant. The CDR3 bases are TGCAGTGCTCCCCATTTAGCGGAGGACTACAATGAGCAGTTCTTC. Protein product: CSAPHLAEDYNEQFF.